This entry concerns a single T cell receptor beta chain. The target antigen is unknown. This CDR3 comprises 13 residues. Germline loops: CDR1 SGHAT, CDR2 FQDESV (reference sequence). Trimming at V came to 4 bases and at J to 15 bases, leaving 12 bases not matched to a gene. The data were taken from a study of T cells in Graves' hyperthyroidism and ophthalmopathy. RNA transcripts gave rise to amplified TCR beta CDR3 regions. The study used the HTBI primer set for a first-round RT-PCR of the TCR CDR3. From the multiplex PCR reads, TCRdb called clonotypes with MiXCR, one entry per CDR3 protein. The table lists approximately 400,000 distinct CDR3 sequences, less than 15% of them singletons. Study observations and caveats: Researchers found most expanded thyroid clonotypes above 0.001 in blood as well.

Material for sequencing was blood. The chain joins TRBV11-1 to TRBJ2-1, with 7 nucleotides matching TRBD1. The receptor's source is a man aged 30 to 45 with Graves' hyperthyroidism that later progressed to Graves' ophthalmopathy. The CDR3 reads CASSSRDSFVSFF. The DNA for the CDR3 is TGTGCCAGCAGCTCCCGGGACAGCTTTGTGTCGTTCTTC.